This T cell receptor beta chain was retrieved from a study of metastatic and nonmetastatic thyroid tumors. Study summary: Repertoire comparisons spanned blood and tumor or nodule tissue from malignant and benign thyroid patients. Points from the study as a whole: Benign nodules reportedly had significantly lower TCR beta diversity than malignant thyroid tumors in blood and tumor.

There are 15 residues in the CDR3. The germline gives CDR1 SGDLS, CDR2 YYNGEE. V was trimmed by 1 base and J by 6 bases, leaving 14 bases between them. Patients underwent thyroid surgery, and none had received any treatment before it. A word on this clone: No antigen is known for it.

Original analysis: The study built a papillary thyroid cancer distant-metastasis classifier from CDR3 differences across clinicopathological groups. TCRdb reprocessed the PCR reads via MiXCR. Clone size and V and J calls follow TCRdb, not the original study. The sample holds some 41,000 clones, under 4% seen once. The source of this sequence is a female donor with papillary thyroid cancer or a benign thyroid nodule (not recorded which). Some clones in this sample may be carry-over from other donors' samples. The sample taken for sequencing was blood. The rearrangement uses TRBV9 and TRBJ2-1, with D perhaps assigned TRBD1 or TRBD2 (5 bases each). The CDR3 nucleotides are TGTGCCAGCAGCGTATCGTGGGGTGGGGGCAATGAGCAGTTCTTC. Encoded protein: CASSVSWGGGNEQFF.